Below, 17 T cell receptor beta chains from the same sample are listed, as sequenced in a study of T-cell memory formation after mild COVID-19. Each CDR3 protein gets one entry after TCRdb re-called the 5' RACE reads with MiXCR. The sample comprises around 300,000 distinct CDR3 sequences, more than 15% of which are singletons, and roughly 23% rests with the top ten. Source material: PBMCs or a T cell subset sorted from them (not recorded which). All receptors derive from a man between 18 and 35 years old who had mild COVID-19 (a few samples of this study predate the infection). Cell type and time point are not known.

This clonotype was seen a few times. J is TRBJ1-5 and V is TRBV28; D gene uncertain. From germline, CDR1 is MDHEN and CDR2 SYDVKM. The CDR3 contains 15 residues. V was clipped by 6 bases and J by 0 bases, with 12 bases between them. Written as DNA, the CDR3 is TGTGCCAGCAGAAAATTCAAACATAGCAATCAGCCCCAGCATTTT. This gives the protein CASRKFKHSNQPQHF.

The chain joins TRBV5-1 to TRBJ2-3, with no clear D. The germline V gene encodes CDR1 SGHRS and CDR2 YFSETQ. The CDR3 runs to 14 residues. Between the trimmed V and J ends, which lost 3 bases and 0 bases, there was a span of 8 bases. The CDR3 DNA follows: TGCGCCAGCAGCTACAGCGACAGCACAGATACGCAGTATTTT. Its protein is CASSYSDSTDTQYF.

This clonotype has at least ten counts. The J gene is TRBJ2-1, the V gene TRBV5-1; TRBD2 matches at 7 bases. This CDR3 region has 13 residues. After removal of 7 bases from V and 3 bases from J, the junction contained 4 bases not matched to a gene. Germline CDR1 reads SGHRS; CDR2 reads YFSETQ. In DNA, the CDR3 is TGCGCCAGCCGGGCGGGGGACTACAATGAGCAGTTCTTC. Protein sequence: CASRAGDYNEQFF.

Written as DNA, the CDR3 is TGTGCCAGCAGCTTCGGACAGAAGCAGTTCTTC. As protein: CASSFGQKQFF. The chain links TRBV5-6 to TRBJ2-1; tentative D call: TRBD1 (6 bases). V gave up 2 bases and J gave up 11 bases, with 8 bases separating them. Looked up from germline, CDR1 is SGHDT and CDR2 is YYEEEE. The CDR3 is made up of 11 amino acids.

This sequence joins TRBV6-5 and TRBJ2-7, with 7 bases that match TRBD2. The junction had 6 bases not matched to a gene; V was cut back by 7 bases and J by 3 bases. The CDR3 spans 13 residues. CDR1 is MNHEY and CDR2 is SVGAGI in the germline V gene. CDR3 amino acids: CASTLPGGYEQYF. The CDR3 DNA sequence: TGTGCCAGCACGCTACCGGGGGGCTACGAGCAGTACTTC.

This clonotype was counted between two and nine times. The J gene is TRBJ2-7, the V gene TRBV10-2; 7 bases map to TRBD1. J lost 10 bases, V lost 8 bases, and 17 bases had no gene match. The CDR3 has 14 residues. The V gene's germline CDR1 is WSHSY and CDR2 SAAADI. The CDR3, as DNA: TGCGCCAGCCAACCGTCACTCGACAGGGCGACACAGTACTTC. Protein sequence: CASQPSLDRATQYF.

The chain is built from TRBV12-3 or TRBV12-4 and TRBJ2-5; D gene ambiguous. This CDR3 spans 13 amino acids. V was clipped by 2 bases and J by 9 bases, with 13 bases between them. The CDR3 region has the DNA TGTGCCAGCAGTTTACAGGCCAAGAACCCCCAGTACTTC. Translating it yields CASSLQAKNPQYF.

The CDR3 reads CASSLDRAGEQFF. The CDR3 region has the DNA TGTGCCAGCAGCCTTGACAGGGCTGGAGAGCAGTTCTTC. The chain employs TRBV4-2 and TRBJ2-1; TRBD1 aligns across 7 bases. CDR1 and CDR2 from the germline V gene are LGHNA and YNFKEQ. The V gene end was trimmed by 4 bases and the J gene end by 10 bases; junction bases not matched to a gene: 7. This CDR3 is 13 amino acids long.

This clonotype was counted only a few times. The genes are TRBV20-1 and TRBJ2-3, with TRBD1 as a possible D gene (7 bases). CDR1 DFQATT and CDR2 SNEGSKA come from the germline V gene (reference sequence). Between the trimmed V and J ends, which lost 6 bases and 6 bases, there was a span of 16 bases. The CDR3 is 13 amino acids. The CDR3 sequence is CSARRGQRDTQYF. The CDR3 nucleotides are TGCAGTGCCCGGAGGGGGCAGAGGGATACGCAGTATTTT.

The chain joins TRBV2 to TRBJ2-5; no clear D. V gave up 3 bases and J gave up 5 bases, with 10 bases separating them. The CDR3 contains 13 residues. Germline V gene lookup returns CDR1 SNHLY and CDR2 FYNNEI. The DNA of the CDR3 is TGTGCCAGCAGTGAGATTCTGCGGGAGACCCAGTACTTC. It translates to CASSEILRETQYF.

This clonotype was observed a handful of times. The chain has TRBV7-2 and TRBJ1-6; D might be TRBD1 (5 bases). V gave up 0 bases and J gave up 8 bases, with 11 bases separating them. Germline V gives CDR1 SGHTA, CDR2 FQGNSA. The CDR3 has 15 amino acids. CDR3 loop: CASSLARVNDSPLHF. The CDR3 DNA follows: TGTGCCAGCAGCTTAGCCAGGGTAAATGATTCACCCCTCCACTTT.

This clonotype turned up a few times. V and J are TRBV7-9 and TRBJ1-1; D gene unclear. CDR3 length: 11 residues. Germline V lookup: CDR1 SEHNR, CDR2 FQNEAQ (reference sequence). Trimming cost V 3 bases and J 7 bases, with 6 bases left between them. CDR3 DNA sequence: TGTGCCAGCAGCTTTGGCGGTGAAGCTTTCTTT. Protein: CASSFGGEAFF.

This chain uses TRBV7-6 with TRBJ2-2, with 10 bases lining up with TRBD2. The CDR3 is 16 amino acids. Unmatched junction bases numbered 3, after V lost 1 base and J lost 4 bases. Germline CDR1 reads SGHVS; CDR2 reads FNYEAQ. As DNA, the CDR3 is TGTGCCAGCAGCTTAGGTCCTAGCGGGGGCACCGGGGAGCTGTTTTTT. It translates to CASSLGPSGGTGELFF.

This clonotype has a handful of counts. The chain carries TRBV20-1 and TRBJ2-2; D is perhaps TRBD2 (6 bases). The CDR3 loop spans 17 amino acids. With 1 base removed from V and 4 bases from J, the gap between germline ends came to 19 bases. CDR1 is DFQATT and CDR2 is SNEGSKA in the germline V gene (reference sequence). In nucleotides, the CDR3 is TGCAGTGCTAGAGGGGGCAGGATGGGACTCCTCACCGGGGAGCTGTTTTTT. Translated: CSARGGRMGLLTGELFF.

The V and J genes are TRBV15 and TRBJ2-3; D not resolved. From germline, CDR1 is LNHNV and CDR2 YYDKDF (reference sequence). The CDR3 runs 15 residues. Between the trimmed V and J ends, which lost 1 base and 0 bases, there was a span of 8 bases. The CDR3 spells CATSRVPRSTDTQYF. The CDR3 nucleotides read TGTGCCACCAGCAGAGTACCCCGCAGCACAGATACGCAGTATTTT. Together with reference TRBV15 and TRBJ2-3, the CDR3 gives the full variable domain: DAMVIQNPRYQVTQFGKPVTLSCSQTLNHNVMYWYQQKSSQAPKLLFHYYDKDFNNEADTPDNFQSRRPNTSFCFLDIRSPGLGDTAMYLCATSRVPRSTDTQYFGPGTRLTVL.

The V and J genes are TRBV6-6 and TRBJ2-7, with D hard to call. Germline CDR1 reads MNHNY; CDR2 reads SVGAGI (reference sequence). Trimming stripped 2 bases from V and 2 bases from J, with 10 bases between. The CDR3 is 14 residues long. The CDR3 nucleotides read TGTGCCAGCAGTTACGGGCTAGGCCCCTACGAGCAGTACGTC. It encodes CASSYGLGPYEQYV.

V is TRBV20-1 and J is TRBJ2-2, with TRBD1 as a possible D gene (5 bases). This CDR3 has 14 amino acids. The germline gives CDR1 DFQATT, CDR2 SNEGSKA (reference sequence). V was cut by 3 bases and J by 0 bases, with 8 bases left in between. DNA for the CDR3: TGCAGTGCTAGTAGGGGAACGAACACCGGGGAGCTGTTTTTT. It is translated as CSASRGTNTGELFF.